These 11 T cell receptor beta chains originate from one sample sequenced in a study of response to subunit inactivated influenza vaccine. Via MiXCR, TCRdb re-called the RT-PCR reads, giving one row per CDR3 protein. This repertoire shows 860,000 or so distinct CDR3 sequences, roughly 20% found once; its top ten account for about a tenth. Sequencing was performed on PBMCs from blood, taken roughly 5 days after vaccination. The receptors derive from a man aged 45-60 years who received an inactivated influenza vaccine.

The rearrangement links TRBV12-3 or TRBV12-4 to TRBJ1-1; D unclear. The V and J ends lost 3 bases and 7 bases respectively, with 6 bases between them. CDR3 length equals 11 residues. CDR3 amino acids: CASSFLNEAFF. The CDR3 DNA reads TGTGCCAGCAGTTTTTTAAATGAAGCTTTCTTT.

Only a few counts were recorded for this clonotype. V is TRBV7-2 and J is TRBJ2-5, with a weak D call TRBD1 (5 bases). V lost 0 bases to trimming and J lost 3 bases, with 11 bases between them. Per germline, CDR1 SGHTA and CDR2 FQGNSA. The CDR3 covers 15 residues. The CDR3 is CASSLAPGPKETQYF. DNA of the CDR3: TGTGCCAGCAGCTTAGCTCCAGGGCCCAAAGAGACCCAGTACTTC.

This sequence joins TRBV6-5 and TRBJ2-5; TRBD1 matches at 8 bases. Germline V gene lookup returns CDR1 MNHEY and CDR2 SVGAGI. The CDR3 runs 17 residues. The V gene end was trimmed by 0 bases and the J gene end by 0 bases; junction bases not matched to a gene: 6. The CDR3 reads CASSYSPAGGHQETQYF. CDR3 nucleotide sequence: TGTGCCAGCAGTTACTCCCCCGCAGGGGGCCACCAAGAGACCCAGTACTTC.

Only a few counts were recorded for this clonotype. V gene TRBV4-3 combines with J gene TRBJ1-4, with D perhaps TRBD1 (5 bases). Per germline, CDR1 LGHNA and CDR2 YSLEER. The V and J ends lost 1 base and 0 bases respectively, with 12 bases between them. The CDR3 is 17 residues long. CDR3 coding DNA: TGCGCCAGCAGCCAAGTATACAGGACTTCAACTAATGAAAAACTGTTTTTT. Translated: CASSQVYRTSTNEKLFF.

This clonotype showed up just a few times. The chain links TRBV12-3 or TRBV12-4 to TRBJ2-5, with D possibly TRBD2 on 6 matching bases. V was cut by 3 bases and J by 2 bases, with 10 bases left in between. CDR3 length: 14 amino acids. For the CDR3, the DNA is TGTGCCAGCAGTTTGAGGGACTGGCAAGAGACCCAGTACTTC. Residues: CASSLRDWQETQYF.

This clonotype was recorded at least ten times. CDR3 bases: TGTGCCAGCAGTTACTCTGGGTACAGGGGGAGCGCTTTCTTT. Its protein product is CASSYSGYRGSAFF. V and J are TRBV6-5 and TRBJ1-1; 8 bases are shared with TRBD1. The J segment lost 11 bases and the V segment lost 0 bases, leaving 8 bases of the junction unmatched. The CDR3 is 14 residues long. Germline V gene data show CDR1 as MNHEY and CDR2 as SVGAGI.

The V gene is TRBV4-2, the J gene TRBJ2-2, with TRBD1 identical over 9 bases. With V trimmed by 4 bases and J by 5 bases, 8 bases remained unmatched. The CDR3 sequence is 16 residues long. Germline V gene lookup returns CDR1 LGHNA and CDR2 YNFKEQ. In DNA, the CDR3 is TGTGCCAGCAGCCCCTCGGACAGGGGTAGTACCGGGGAGCTGTTTTTT. It is translated as CASSPSDRGSTGELFF.

The chain joins TRBV2 to TRBJ2-7; D is tentatively TRBD1 or TRBD2 (5 bases each). Germline V CDR1 and CDR2: SNHLY, FYNNEI. CDR3 size: 14 residues. Between the trimmed V and J ends, which lost 6 bases and 2 bases, there was a span of 14 bases. In DNA, the CDR3 is TGTGCCAGCAGGAGGGGCTTTTTGGCCTACGAGCAGTACTTC. Its translation: CASRRGFLAYEQYF.

The chain joins TRBV12-3 or TRBV12-4 to TRBJ2-1; tentatively, D is TRBD2 (5 bases). V gave up 2 bases and J gave up 8 bases, with 16 bases separating them. The CDR3 sequence is 15 residues long. The CDR3 spells CASSLSNGVVDEQFF. For the CDR3, the DNA is TGTGCCAGCAGTTTATCTAACGGGGTTGTCGATGAGCAGTTCTTC.

The chain carries TRBV7-8 and TRBJ2-5; 7 bases agree with TRBD1. J lost 6 bases, V lost 0 bases, and 4 bases had no gene match. The CDR3 runs to 14 residues. CDR1 and CDR2 from the germline V gene are SGHVS and FQNEAQ. The CDR3, as DNA: TGTGCCAGCAGCTTAGCAGACAGGGCAAAGACCCAGTACTTC. As protein: CASSLADRAKTQYF.

This clonotype was recorded a few times. V and J are TRBV10-3 and TRBJ2-3; D gene unclear. The CDR3 loop spans 13 amino acids. Trimming stripped 0 bases from V and 5 bases from J, with 6 bases between. Per germline, CDR1 ENHRY and CDR2 SYGVKD. The CDR3 spells CAISESTLDTQYF. CDR3 nucleotides: TGTGCCATCAGTGAGTCGACTTTAGATACGCAGTATTTT.